This paragraph covers one T cell receptor (beta chain) sequence. A read error may explain this, as a much larger clone is one base away. Using RNA transcripts, the TCR beta CDR3 regions were amplified. HTBI primers were employed in first-round RT-PCR, then a second-round multiplex PCR followed. TCRdb redid the calling of the multiplex PCR reads with MiXCR, one entry per CDR3 protein. The table has some 750,000 distinct CDR3 sequences, around 40% seen once; the top ten hold approximately 46%. Ophthalmopathy-affected donors exhibited moderate-to-severe activity, CAS ≥3, NOSPECS ≥4, and duration under 3 months. Among the exclusions were patients with other autoimmune diseases, uncontrolled infections, pregnancy or lactation. Germline V gives CDR1 SGHAT, CDR2 FQNNGV. Trimming removed 0 bases from V and 8 bases from J, with 11 bases in between. This CDR3 comprises 15 residues. The data stem from a study of Graves' ophthalmopathy and Graves' hyperthyroidism.

Material: peripheral blood. This TCR came from an adult man with Graves' ophthalmopathy. The rearrangement uses TRBV11-2 and TRBJ1-6, with D possibly being TRBD1 (5 bases). The CDR3 nucleotides read TGTGCCAGCAGCTTAGAGGGGGTGGGGGATTCACCCCTCCACTTT. Translation: CASSLEGVGDSPLHF.